A single sample is the source of the 2 T cell receptor beta chains below, sequenced in a study of cytomegalovirus exposure and HLA in healthy donors. Vbeta (60) and Jbeta (13) primers were used in the PCR. Sequencing was performed with immunoSEQ multiplex PCR; in TCRdb, only in-frame clones are kept and a portion is missing. This table has about 190,000 clones, approximately 79% appearing once. Sequencing used PBMCs. Source of these receptors: a woman aged 18-35 years in good health and CMV-seronegative.

The chain is built from TRBV4-1 and TRBJ2-7; D is possibly TRBD1 (6 bases). Between the trimmed V and J ends, which lost 4 bases and 0 bases, there was a span of 19 bases. The CDR3 has 17 amino acids. CDR1 is MGHRA, CDR2 YSYEKL, per germline. For the CDR3, the DNA is TGCGCCAGCAGCCTTGCACCCGGGACATTTAGCTCCTACGAGCAGTACTTC. Protein: CASSLAPGTFSSYEQYF.

With regard to this clone: The germline gene is not matched at one end of the junction; a read error may be the cause. This chain connects TRBV28 to TRBJ2-7; maybe TRBD2 (6 bases). This CDR3 comprises 12 residues. Germline V gives CDR1 MDHEN, CDR2 SYDVKM. As DNA, the CDR3 is TGTGCCAGCGGGGGGACCCTCTACGAGCAGTGCTTC. It encodes CASGGTLYEQCF. Variable domain in full (rest from reference TRBV28 and TRBJ2-7): DVKVTQSSRYLVKRTGEKVFLECVQDMDHENMFWYRQDPGLGLRLIYFSYDVKMKEKGDIPEGYSVSREKKERFSLILESASTNQTSMYLCASGGTLYEQCFGPGTRLTVT.